This T cell receptor beta chain was recovered during a study of T cell responses to AZD1222 COVID-19 vaccine. General study findings and limits: Compared with day 0, the breadth and depth of the Spike-specific TCR repertoire rose significantly after two doses of AZD1222. There were mostly white British donors and more females than males, and clonal diversity was possibly underestimated.

Germline V gives CDR1 SGHNT, CDR2 YYREEE (reference sequence). The CDR3 length is 15 residues. V was pared by 0 bases and J by 6 bases, with 5 bases of the junction left unmatched. Sequencing used immunoSEQ multiplex PCR; TCRdb keeps in-frame clones, though not all of them. The table lists over 120,000 clones, with about 2.2% in the top ten. Comments on this clone: The antigen is undetermined.

This TCR was recovered from an adult in good health. The gene calls are TRBV5-4 and TRBJ2-2; TRBD1 matches 7 bases. Sample: peripheral blood. The CDR3 region is CASSLGQGVPGELFF. The CDR3 nucleotides are TGTGCCAGCAGCTTGGGGCAGGGGGTACCCGGGGAGCTGTTTTTT.